This record covers a single T cell receptor (beta chain). Antigen unknown. This sample was taken from a study of monozygotic twins with inflammatory bowel disease. Per TCR library, approximately 3,800 ng of total RNA was used. Template switching introduced UMIs that contain a 6-nucleotide sample barcode. Two nested PCRs, approximately 16 and 10 cycles, amplified TCRalpha and TCRbeta cDNA. TCRdb reprocessed the 5' RACE reads and keeps a single row for each CDR3 protein, giving no DNA. This sample contains a few hundred thousand distinct CDR3 sequences. The study, taken as a whole, reports: Versus healthy twins, IBD patients showed fewer clonotypes shared with others, especially with disease activity.

CDR3 size: 16 residues. In germline, CDR1 is MDHEN, CDR2 SYDVKM. The TCR sequence derives from a human donor with ulcerative colitis or Crohn's disease, or a healthy co-twin of an affected twin (not recorded which). The sequenced sample consisted of blood. This chain links TRBV28 with TRBJ2-3; TCRdb calls TRBD2, which cannot be checked without DNA. CDR3 residues: CASSPTSGRATDTQYF.